What follows is one TCR beta chain and its context. The antigen is unknown. TCRdb's table, derived via immunoSEQ multiplex PCR, lists solely in-frame clones and lacks some. The table has 2.3 million or so clones, 93% seen once; the top ten hold about 0.41%. The sample belongs to a study of shared clonotypes between healthy human individuals. Whole-study results and caveats: Few donors restricted represented genetic and exposure-history diversity.

The V end was cut by 6 bases, the J end by 4 bases, with 15 bases between. The germline V gene has CDR1 MDHEN and CDR2 SYDVKM. This CDR3 is 15 amino acids long. This clonotype was obtained from a young man in good health. Some clones in this sample may be carry-over from other donors' samples. Sequencing was carried out using naive CD4+ T cells from PBMCs. Subset: CD45RA+ positively selected. V is TRBV28 and J is TRBJ1-4; possibly TRBD1 for D (5 bases). The CDR3 sequence: CASRLGGTVNEKLFF. The CDR3 nucleotides read TGTGCCAGCAGGTTGGGGGGGACGGTTAATGAAAAACTGTTTTTT. Looking up the rest from reference TRBV28 and TRBJ1-4 gives the full variable domain: DVKVTQSSRYLVKRTGEKVFLECVQDMDHENMFWYRQDPGLGLRLIYFSYDVKMKEKGDIPEGYSVSREKKERFSLILESASTNQTSMYLCASRLGGTVNEKLFFGSGTQLSVL.